The 27 T cell receptor beta chains below come from one sample, sequenced in a study of identical twins. MiXCR was run by TCRdb on the 5' RACE reads, yielding one entry per CDR3 protein. The sample holds about 470,000 distinct CDR3 sequences, approximately 24% seen once. The same data also contributed to another study, on T cells expressing NK-cell markers.

Sequencing input: CD4+ T cells sorted from blood. The receptors were gathered from a woman aged 18 to 35 in good health.

The chain joins TRBV7-3 to TRBJ1-1; TRBD1 is a possible D gene (5 bases). This CDR3 is 15 amino acids long. Germline CDR1 reads SGHTA; CDR2 reads FQGTGA. V was shortened by 5 bases and J by 0 bases, with 13 bases between the two germline ends. The CDR3 reads CASSLMAGLNTEAFF. Written as DNA, the CDR3 is TGTGCCAGCAGCCTTATGGCAGGGTTGAACACTGAAGCTTTCTTT.

V is TRBV7-2 and J is TRBJ2-7, with 9 positions matching TRBD1. This CDR3 is built from 14 residues. After removal of 4 bases from V and 6 bases from J, the junction contained 7 bases not matched to a gene. Germline CDR1 reads SGHTA; CDR2 reads FQGNSA. The CDR3 DNA follows: TGTGCCAGCAGCTCGCGGACAGGGGCGAGCGAGCAGTACTTC. Amino acids: CASSSRTGASEQYF.

This clonotype was seen only once. The V and J genes are TRBV4-3 and TRBJ2-6, with a tentative D call TRBD2 (7 bases). With 0 bases removed from V and 0 bases from J, the gap between germline ends came to 15 bases. CDR3 size: 19 residues. The germline V gene encodes CDR1 LGHNA and CDR2 YSLEER. The DNA of the CDR3 is TGCGCCAGCAGCCAAGATCTGGGGGGGCGACGCTCTGGGGCCAACGTCCTGACTTTC. It encodes CASSQDLGGRRSGANVLTF.

The CDR3 is CASNLSPAEQYF. DNA for the CDR3: TGTGCCAGCAACCTGTCGCCGGCCGAGCAGTACTTC. The chain joins TRBV28 to TRBJ2-7, with D hard to call. With 7 bases removed from V and 6 bases from J, the gap between germline ends came to 13 bases. The CDR3 length is 12 residues. Germline CDR1 is MDHEN and CDR2 is SYDVKM.

The gene calls are TRBV5-1 and TRBJ2-5; unclear D gene. V dropped 5 bases and J dropped 1 base, with 12 bases sitting between them. This CDR3 region has 14 residues. Germline CDR1 SGHRS, CDR2 YFSETQ. CDR3 sequence: CASSFQPGQETQYF. The DNA of the CDR3 is TGCGCCAGCAGTTTCCAACCGGGCCAAGAGACCCAGTACTTC. Full variable domain (remainder filled in from reference TRBV5-1 and TRBJ2-5): KAGVTQTPRYLIKTRGQQVTLSCSPISGHRSVSWYQQTPGQGLQFLFEYFSETQRNKGNFPGRFSGRQFSNSRSEMNVSTLELGDSALYLCASSFQPGQETQYFGPGTRLLVL.

This clonotype was observed a handful of times. The CDR3 is CASSDGLGQPQHF. Here the CDR3 DNA reads TGTGCCAGCAGTGACGGGTTGGGTCAGCCCCAGCATTTT. This chain joins TRBV6-4 and TRBJ1-5; the D is unclear. Germline CDR1 and CDR2: MRHNA and SNTAGT. The V end lost 2 bases, the J end lost 6 bases, and 8 bases lay between the germline ends. This CDR3 is built from 13 residues.

The V gene is TRBV20-1, the J gene TRBJ1-2; weak D call: TRBD1 (6 bases). V was trimmed by 3 bases and J by 8 bases, leaving 13 bases between them. Germline V gene data show CDR1 as DFQATT and CDR2 as SNEGSKA (reference sequence). The CDR3 contains 12 residues. CDR3: CSASRGSWGYTF. The CDR3 nucleotides read TGCAGTGCTAGTAGGGGGAGTTGGGGCTACACCTTC.

This chain connects TRBV5-6 to TRBJ2-7; TRBD1 matches at 7 bases. V shed 3 bases, J shed 5 bases, and the junction held 11 bases outside the gene matches. Germline CDR1 SGHDT, CDR2 YYEEEE. The CDR3 totals 15 residues. The CDR3 DNA sequence: TGTGCCAGCAGCTCCCGATGGACAGGACCCCACGAGCAGTACTTC. Residues: CASSSRWTGPHEQYF.

This clonotype turned up a few times. The V gene is TRBV4-3, the J gene TRBJ1-5; D not resolved. The CDR3 extends over 15 amino acids. CDR1 LGHNA and CDR2 YSLEER come from the germline V gene. The V and J ends lost 4 bases and 4 bases respectively, with 14 bases between them. CDR3 protein: CASSPRRNGNQPQHF. The CDR3 DNA sequence: TGCGCCAGCAGCCCCCGCCGGAACGGGAATCAGCCCCAGCATTTT.

This clonotype showed up many times. The rearrangement joins TRBV2 to TRBJ2-7; no clear D. Germline V gene data show CDR1 as SNHLY and CDR2 as FYNNEI. The germline V and J ends were trimmed by 3 bases and 0 bases, with 6 bases remaining between them. The CDR3 runs to 13 residues. This CDR3 reads CASSEASSYEQYF. The CDR3 DNA reads as TGTGCCAGCAGTGAGGCCAGCTCCTACGAGCAGTACTTC.

The chain uses TRBV20-1 and TRBJ1-4; D is uncertain. CDR3 length: 13 residues. Germline CDR1 and CDR2: DFQATT and SNEGSKA (reference sequence). Between the trimmed V and J ends, which lost 0 bases and 8 bases, there was a span of 10 bases. The CDR3 DNA sequence: TGCAGTGCTAGAGATCTACCCTCCGAAAAACTGTTTTTT. It translates to CSARDLPSEKLFF.

This clonotype came up a few times. The chain links TRBV6-6 to TRBJ2-7; D is unclear. The CDR3 covers 11 residues. CDR1 is MNHNY and CDR2 is SVGAGI in the germline V gene (reference sequence). Trimming left V 2 bases short and J 5 bases short, with 4 bases between. DNA of the CDR3: TGTGCCAGCAGTTACATCAACGAGCAGTACTTC. Encoded protein: CASSYINEQYF.

At least ten counts were recorded for this clonotype. V gene TRBV2 combines with J gene TRBJ1-1; unclear D gene. Germline values: CDR1 SNHLY, CDR2 FYNNEI. Between the trimmed V and J ends, which lost 1 base and 8 bases, there was a span of 11 bases. The CDR3 extends over 13 amino acids. The CDR3 sequence is CASSEGRRYEAFF. DNA for the CDR3: TGTGCCAGCAGTGAAGGGCGCAGATACGAAGCTTTCTTT.

The chain uses TRBV10-3 and TRBJ1-1; 7 nucleotides match TRBD1. Trimming took 4 bases from V and 0 from J; bases not matched to a gene: 14. CDR1 and CDR2 from the germline V gene are ENHRY and SYGVKD. This CDR3 is 18 amino acids long. The CDR3 here is CAISGRTGARTMNTEAFF. The CDR3 DNA reads TGTGCCATCAGTGGAAGGACAGGCGCTAGAACGATGAACACTGAAGCTTTCTTT.

The CDR3 reads CASSLGGLLAKNIQYF. In DNA, the CDR3 is TGCGCCAGCAGCCTGGGAGGACTCCTAGCCAAAAACATTCAGTACTTC. V usage is TRBV5-1 and J usage is TRBJ2-4; the D gene is possibly TRBD2 (6 bases). The V gene lost 4 bases and the J gene lost 0 bases, with 14 bases spanning the gap. This CDR3 has 16 amino acids. Germline V gives CDR1 SGHRS, CDR2 YFSETQ.

This clonotype was found a few times. The V call is TRBV27, the J call TRBJ2-4, with 7 bases that match TRBD2. CDR1 and CDR2 (germline): MNHEY, SMNVEV (reference sequence). J lost 10 bases, V lost 4 bases, and 10 bases had no gene match. The CDR3 totals 14 residues. The CDR3 here is CASSSVGLVAIQYF. The CDR3 coding sequence is TGTGCCAGCAGTTCGGTAGGACTAGTTGCGATTCAGTACTTC.

Notes on this clonotype: Relative to the germline gene, one junction end is altered; a read error may explain this. This rearrangement joins TRBV3-1 to TRBJ2-7; tentative D call: TRBD2 (6 bases). Germline values: CDR1 LGHDT, CDR2 YNNKEL (reference sequence). This CDR3 is 14 amino acids long. This CDR3 is CASSPPGLSSEQYF. The CDR3 DNA follows: TGTGCCAGCAGCCCGCCGGGACTCTCCTCCGAGCAGTACTTC.

This clonotype came up a few times. The chain combines TRBV29-1 with TRBJ2-7, with D possibly matching TRBD1 (5 bases). The V and J ends lost 6 bases and 0 bases respectively, with 12 bases between them. The CDR3 spans 13 residues. CDR1 and CDR2 (germline): SQVTM, ANQGSEA. CDR3 coding DNA: TGCAGCGTCGCAACGACAGTCTCCTACGAGCAGTACTTC. Translated: CSVATTVSYEQYF.

This chain uses TRBV7-2 with TRBJ2-3; D not resolved. V lost 5 bases and J 0 bases, leaving 12 bases between the germline ends. The CDR3 is made up of 15 amino acids. The germline CDR1 and CDR2 sequences are SGHTA and FQGNSA. The CDR3 reads CASSPSTTSTDTQYF. For the CDR3, the DNA is TGTGCCAGCAGCCCCTCAACTACTAGCACAGATACGCAGTATTTT.

The table lists this clonotype with a few counts. The gene calls are TRBV10-3 and TRBJ2-5; TRBD2 agrees at 7 bases. Germline trimming cut 0 bases from V and 2 bases from J; bases unmatched to any gene: 9. CDR3 length: 17 residues. Germline values: CDR1 ENHRY, CDR2 SYGVKD. In nucleotides, the CDR3 is TGTGCCATCAGTGAGTCAGCGCCGGGGGGATTGCAAGAGACCCAGTACTTC. As protein: CAISESAPGGLQETQYF.

J is TRBJ1-5 and V is TRBV15; weak D call: TRBD1 (6 bases). CDR1 is LNHNV and CDR2 is YYDKDF in the germline V gene (reference sequence). The V and J ends lost 5 bases and 5 bases respectively, with 13 bases between them. The CDR3 sequence is 14 residues long. The CDR3 DNA follows: TGTGCCACCAGCGGGGGGCTTGAAGATCAGCCCCAGCATTTT. It is translated as CATSGGLEDQPQHF.

This clonotype was picked up a small number of times. The CDR3 DNA follows: TGCAGTGACCGGACTAGCGGGGGGGGTGGTACGCAGTATTTT. The encoded protein is CSDRTSGGGGTQYF. The chain links TRBV20-1 to TRBJ2-3, with 15 bases fitting TRBD2. V shed 7 bases, J shed 8 bases, and the junction held 7 bases outside the gene matches. CDR3 size: 14 residues. The V gene's germline CDR1 is DFQATT and CDR2 SNEGSKA (reference sequence).

The CDR3 DNA reads as TGCAGTGCTAGAGACCGACTAGCGGGGTTTGAGACCCAGTACTTC. This gives the protein CSARDRLAGFETQYF. The chain joins TRBV20-1 to TRBJ2-5, with 11 bases lining up with TRBD2. The ends lost 0 bases at V and 5 bases at J; junction bases unmatched: 5. The CDR3 consists of 15 residues. Germline loops: CDR1 DFQATT, CDR2 SNEGSKA (reference sequence).

The V call is TRBV10-1, the J call TRBJ2-1; D is ambiguous. Germline V lookup: CDR1 WNHNN, CDR2 SYGVQD (reference sequence). V was cut by 0 bases and J by 6 bases, with 15 bases left in between. This CDR3 region has 16 residues. CDR3 protein: CASSESISPRANEQFF. The CDR3 nucleotides read TGCGCCAGCAGTGAGTCAATTTCCCCTAGGGCCAATGAGCAGTTCTTC.

This clonotype was recorded a few times. This chain links TRBV7-9 with TRBJ1-2; a weak D match, TRBD1 (5 bases). The germline V gene encodes CDR1 SEHNR and CDR2 FQNEAQ (reference sequence). Trimming pared 5 bases from V and 4 bases from J, leaving 14 bases between. The CDR3 contains 14 residues. The CDR3 DNA sequence: TGTGCCAGCAGCCCTGGGGGGGTTCCCTATGGCTACACCTTC. This encodes CASSPGGVPYGYTF.

The rearrangement uses TRBV20-1 and TRBJ1-1; tentative D call: TRBD1 (6 bases). This CDR3 has 12 amino acids. Trimming shortened V by 7 bases and J by 2 bases, and 11 bases separated the two germline ends. Germline assignment: CDR1 DFQATT and CDR2 SNEGSKA (reference sequence). CDR3 sequence (DNA): TGCAGTGAGCCGGGACACAACACTGAAGCTTTCTTT. It encodes CSEPGHNTEAFF.

This clonotype was counted between two and nine times. The chain is built from TRBV6-6 and TRBJ1-2, with D unresolved. The CDR3 runs to 13 residues. In germline, CDR1 is MNHNY, CDR2 SVGAGI (reference sequence). V shed 4 bases and J shed 8 bases, with 14 bases lying between them. This CDR3 is CASSLNGPAGYTF. The CDR3 coding sequence is TGTGCCAGCAGTTTGAACGGCCCAGCCGGCTACACCTTC.